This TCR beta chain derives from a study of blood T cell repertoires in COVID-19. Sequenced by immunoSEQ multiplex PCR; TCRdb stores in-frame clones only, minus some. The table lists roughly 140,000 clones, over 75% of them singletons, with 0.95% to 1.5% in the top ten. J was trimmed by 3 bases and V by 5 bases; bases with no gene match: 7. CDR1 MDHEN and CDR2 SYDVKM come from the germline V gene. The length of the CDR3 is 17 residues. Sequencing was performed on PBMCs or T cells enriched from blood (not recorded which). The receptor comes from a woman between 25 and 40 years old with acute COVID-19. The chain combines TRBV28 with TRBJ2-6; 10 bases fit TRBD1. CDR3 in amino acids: CASSPGTGADGANVLTF. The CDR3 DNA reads TGTGCCAGCAGTCCCGGGACAGGGGCTGATGGGGCCAACGTCCTGACTTTC.